Included here is one T cell receptor (beta chain) sequence, with context. Its target is not known. Treatment described: roughly ten-day PBMC culture with coronavirus spike peptide pools or control peptides (ViraFEST assay). First, ViraFEST expanded antigen-specific T cells with peptide pools, and next it sequenced the TCRs. V gave up 3 bases and J gave up 11 bases, with 13 bases separating them. The CDR3 consists of 12 residues. Germline V gene lookup returns CDR1 MNHEY and CDR2 SMNVEV (reference sequence). Oncomine TCR Beta short-read sequencing was applied to DNA from cultured CD4+ T cells. TCRdb re-analysed the PCR reads in MiXCR, keeping a single row per CDR3 protein. The data contain approximately 15,000 distinct CDR3 sequences, 57% of them seen just once; the ten biggest clones take up about 9%. The sample belongs to a study of vaccination and CD4 T cells after COVID-19. Across the study: Each individual in the study obtained two doses of BNT162b2 or mRNA-1273 vaccine.

Study-wide results and caveats: Post-vaccination reactive clonotypes (median roughly 40) did not differ significantly from post-infection (approximately 22).

This receptor was taken from a human donor who had recovered from COVID-19. The V and J genes are TRBV27 and TRBJ1-1; D is perhaps TRBD1 (6 bases). Sequencing was done on a sample of CD4+ T cells from blood, cultured in vitro. Here the CDR3 DNA reads TGTGCCAGCAGTTTCACAGGGTCTCGGGCTTTCTTT. It translates to CASSFTGSRAFF.